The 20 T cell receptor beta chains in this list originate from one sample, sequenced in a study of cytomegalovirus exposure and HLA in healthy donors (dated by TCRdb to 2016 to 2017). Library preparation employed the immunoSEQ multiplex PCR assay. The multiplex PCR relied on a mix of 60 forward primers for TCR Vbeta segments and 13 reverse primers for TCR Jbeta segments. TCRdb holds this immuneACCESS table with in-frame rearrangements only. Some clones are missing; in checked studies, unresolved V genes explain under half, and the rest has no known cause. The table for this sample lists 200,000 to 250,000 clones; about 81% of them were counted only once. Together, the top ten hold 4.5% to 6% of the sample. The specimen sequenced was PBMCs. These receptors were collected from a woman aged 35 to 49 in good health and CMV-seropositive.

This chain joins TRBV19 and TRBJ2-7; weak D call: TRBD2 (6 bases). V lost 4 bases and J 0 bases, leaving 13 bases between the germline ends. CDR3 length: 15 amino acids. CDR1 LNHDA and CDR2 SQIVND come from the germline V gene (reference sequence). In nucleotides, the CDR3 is TGTGCCAGTAGTAACCGGGGGACCAGCTCCTACGAGCAGTACTTC. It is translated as CASSNRGTSSYEQYF.

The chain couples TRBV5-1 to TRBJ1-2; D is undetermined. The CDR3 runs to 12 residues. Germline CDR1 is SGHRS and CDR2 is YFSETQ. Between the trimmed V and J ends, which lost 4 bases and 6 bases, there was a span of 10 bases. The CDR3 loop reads CASSLEGNGYTF. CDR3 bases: TGCGCCAGCAGCCTCGAGGGTAATGGCTACACCTTC. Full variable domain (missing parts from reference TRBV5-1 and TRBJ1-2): KAGVTQTPRYLIKTRGQQVTLSCSPISGHRSVSWYQQTPGQGLQFLFEYFSETQRNKGNFPGRFSGRQFSNSRSEMNVSTLELGDSALYLCASSLEGNGYTFGSGTRLTVV.

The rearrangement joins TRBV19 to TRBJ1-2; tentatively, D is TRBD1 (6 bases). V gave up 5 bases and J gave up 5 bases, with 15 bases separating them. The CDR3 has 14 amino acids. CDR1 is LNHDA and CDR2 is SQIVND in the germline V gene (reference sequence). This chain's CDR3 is CASSLQGQDYGYTF. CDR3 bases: TGTGCCAGTAGTCTTCAGGGGCAGGATTATGGCTACACCTTC. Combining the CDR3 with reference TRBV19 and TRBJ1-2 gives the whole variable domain DGGITQSPKYLFRKEGQNVTLSCEQNLNHDAMYWYRQDPGQGLRLIYYSQIVNDFQKGDIAEGYSVSREKKESFPLTVTSAQKNPTAFYLCASSLQGQDYGYTFGSGTRLTVV.

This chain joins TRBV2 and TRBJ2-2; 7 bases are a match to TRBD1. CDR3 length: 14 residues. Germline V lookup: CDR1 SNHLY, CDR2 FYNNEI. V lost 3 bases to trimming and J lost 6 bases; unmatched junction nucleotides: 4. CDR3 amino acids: CASSDRGSSGELFF. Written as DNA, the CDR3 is TGTGCCAGCAGTGACAGGGGGAGTTCCGGGGAGCTGTTTTTT.

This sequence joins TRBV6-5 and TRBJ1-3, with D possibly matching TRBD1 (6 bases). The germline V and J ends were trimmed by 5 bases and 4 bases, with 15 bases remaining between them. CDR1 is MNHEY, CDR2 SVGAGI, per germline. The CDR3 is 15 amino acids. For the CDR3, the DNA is TGTGCCAGCAGTCCTCCGGGACAATTAGGAAACACCATATATTTT. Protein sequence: CASSPPGQLGNTIYF.

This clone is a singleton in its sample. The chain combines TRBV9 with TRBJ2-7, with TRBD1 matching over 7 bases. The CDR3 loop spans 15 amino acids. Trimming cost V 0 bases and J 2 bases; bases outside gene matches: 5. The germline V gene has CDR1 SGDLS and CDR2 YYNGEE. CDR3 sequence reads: CASSVGQGKTYEQYF. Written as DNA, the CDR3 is TGTGCCAGCAGCGTAGGACAGGGAAAAACCTACGAGCAGTACTTC.

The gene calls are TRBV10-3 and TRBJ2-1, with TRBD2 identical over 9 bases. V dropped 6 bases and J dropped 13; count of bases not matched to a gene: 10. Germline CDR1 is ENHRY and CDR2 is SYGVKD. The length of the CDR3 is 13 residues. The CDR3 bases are TGTGCCATCAGCCAGGGACTAGCCTCTAACCAGTTCTTC. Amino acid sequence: CAISQGLASNQFF.

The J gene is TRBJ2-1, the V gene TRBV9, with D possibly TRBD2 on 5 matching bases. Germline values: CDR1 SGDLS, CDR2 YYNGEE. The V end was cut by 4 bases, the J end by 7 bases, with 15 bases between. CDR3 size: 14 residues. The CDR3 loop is CASSPWNSANEQFF. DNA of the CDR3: TGTGCCAGCAGCCCCTGGAATAGCGCAAATGAGCAGTTCTTC.

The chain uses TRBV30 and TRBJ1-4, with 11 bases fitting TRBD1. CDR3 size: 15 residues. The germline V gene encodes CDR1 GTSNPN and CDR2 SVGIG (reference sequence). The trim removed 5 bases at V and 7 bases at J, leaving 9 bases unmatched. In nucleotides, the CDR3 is TGTGCCTGGGCTGGGACAGGGGGTGGTAGTGAAAAACTGTTTTTT. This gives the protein CAWAGTGGGSEKLFF.

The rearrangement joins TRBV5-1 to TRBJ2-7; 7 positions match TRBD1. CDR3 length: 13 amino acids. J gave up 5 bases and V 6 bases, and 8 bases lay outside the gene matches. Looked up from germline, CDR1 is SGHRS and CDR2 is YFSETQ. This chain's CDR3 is CASTTPTGNEQYF. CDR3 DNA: TGCGCCAGCACCACCCCGACAGGGAACGAGCAGTACTTC.

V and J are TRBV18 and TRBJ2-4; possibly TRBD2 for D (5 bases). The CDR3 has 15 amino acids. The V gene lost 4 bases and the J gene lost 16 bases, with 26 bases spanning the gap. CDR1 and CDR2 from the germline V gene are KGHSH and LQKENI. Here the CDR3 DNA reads TGTGCCAGCTCACAATCCTCAGGTGAGGGAAGTGGTGACTACTTC. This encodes CASSQSSGEGSGDYF.

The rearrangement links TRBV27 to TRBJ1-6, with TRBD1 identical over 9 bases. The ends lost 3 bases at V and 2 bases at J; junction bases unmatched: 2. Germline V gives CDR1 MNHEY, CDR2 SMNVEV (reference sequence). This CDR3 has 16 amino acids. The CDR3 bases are TGTGCCAGCAGTTTGGACAGGGGAGCCTATAATTCACCCCTCCACTTT. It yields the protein CASSLDRGAYNSPLHF.

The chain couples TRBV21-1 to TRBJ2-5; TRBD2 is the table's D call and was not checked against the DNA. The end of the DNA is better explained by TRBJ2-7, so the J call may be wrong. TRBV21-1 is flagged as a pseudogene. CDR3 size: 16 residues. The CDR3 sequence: CASSKDGPAGTYEQYF. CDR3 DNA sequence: TGTGCCAGCAGCAAAGATGGTCCAGCGGGGACCTACGAGCAGTACTTC.

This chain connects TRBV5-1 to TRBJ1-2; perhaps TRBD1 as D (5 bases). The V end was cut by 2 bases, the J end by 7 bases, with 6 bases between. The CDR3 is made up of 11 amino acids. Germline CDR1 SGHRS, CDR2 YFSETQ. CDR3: CASSFRGGYTF. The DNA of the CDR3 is TGCGCCAGCAGCTTTAGGGGTGGCTACACCTTC.

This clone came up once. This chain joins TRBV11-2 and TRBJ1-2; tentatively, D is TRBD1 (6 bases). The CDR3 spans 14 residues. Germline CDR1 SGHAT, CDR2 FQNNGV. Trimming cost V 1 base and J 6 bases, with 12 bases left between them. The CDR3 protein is CASSLAHPGDGYTF. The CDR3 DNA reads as TGTGCCAGCAGCTTAGCACACCCAGGGGATGGCTACACCTTC.

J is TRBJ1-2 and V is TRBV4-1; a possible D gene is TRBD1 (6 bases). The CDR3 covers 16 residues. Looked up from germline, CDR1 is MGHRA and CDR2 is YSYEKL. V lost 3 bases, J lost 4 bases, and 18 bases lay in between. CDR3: CASSHLGGPPGYGYTF. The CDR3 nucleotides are TGCGCCAGCAGCCACCTAGGGGGACCCCCTGGCTATGGCTACACCTTC.

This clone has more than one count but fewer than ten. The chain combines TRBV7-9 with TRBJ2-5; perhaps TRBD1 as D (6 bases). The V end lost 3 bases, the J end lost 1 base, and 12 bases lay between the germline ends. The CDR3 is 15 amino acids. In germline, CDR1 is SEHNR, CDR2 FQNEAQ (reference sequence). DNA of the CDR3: TGTGCCAGCAGCTTTCCTCCGGACAGCCAAGAGACCCAGTACTTC. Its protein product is CASSFPPDSQETQYF.

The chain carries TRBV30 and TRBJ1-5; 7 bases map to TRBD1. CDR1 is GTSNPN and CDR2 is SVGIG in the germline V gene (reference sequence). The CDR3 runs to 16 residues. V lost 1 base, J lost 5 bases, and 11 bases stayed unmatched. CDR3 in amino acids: CAWSAKGAGDDQPQHF. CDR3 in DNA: TGTGCCTGGAGTGCTAAGGGGGCAGGCGACGATCAGCCCCAGCATTTT.

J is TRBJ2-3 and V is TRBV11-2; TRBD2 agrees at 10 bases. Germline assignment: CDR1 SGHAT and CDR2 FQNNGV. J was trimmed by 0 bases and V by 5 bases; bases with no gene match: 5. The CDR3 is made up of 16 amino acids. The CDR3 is CASSVWTSGSTDTQYF. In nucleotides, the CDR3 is TGTGCCAGCAGCGTTTGGACTAGCGGAAGCACAGATACGCAGTATTTT.

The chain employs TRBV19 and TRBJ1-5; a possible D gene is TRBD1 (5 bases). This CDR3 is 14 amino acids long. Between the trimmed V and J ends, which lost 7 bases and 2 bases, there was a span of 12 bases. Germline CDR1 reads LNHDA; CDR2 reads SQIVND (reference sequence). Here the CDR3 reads CASNAGRGNQPQHF. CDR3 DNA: TGTGCCAGTAACGCAGGGCGAGGCAATCAGCCCCAGCATTTT.